This TCR beta chain was captured by sequencing in a study of identical twins. Regarding the study as a whole: For cord blood, abundant beta clonotypes had fewer insertions, unlike memory repertoires, which showed none. Invariant MAIT and iNKT cells could partly confound zero-insertion analyses. Conclusions were based on cross-sectional statistical analysis, without following the same donors.

Only healthy Caucasians were enrolled as donors. For this clonotype: Its cognate antigen is unknown.

CDR1 is MNHEY, CDR2 SVGEGT, per germline. Losses at the gene ends were 2 bases for V and 5 bases for J; bases not matched to a gene: 20. The CDR3 runs 20 residues. TCRdb reprocessed the 5' RACE reads via MiXCR and lists one record per CDR3 protein. Of around 490,000 distinct CDR3 sequences in the sample, around an eighth were seen once. The same specimen was also included in a second study, on yellow fever vaccine responses in identical twins.

Sequencing was performed on CD4+ T cells sorted from blood. The chain carries TRBV6-2 or TRBV6-3 and TRBJ2-1; 8 positions match TRBD2. This TCR came from a woman in her late teens or twenties in good health. The CDR3 DNA reads as TGTGCCAGCAGTTACCTTCCTTGGGGAGCGGGAGTCTCCGTCGACAATGAGCAGTTCTTC. It yields the protein CASSYLPWGAGVSVDNEQFF.